This T cell receptor beta chain came from a study of T cells after posttransplantation cyclophosphamide (dated by TCRdb to about 2016). Study-level background: The study tracked T cell repertoire reconstitution by TRB sequencing after myeloablative bone marrow transplantation using posttransplantation cyclophosphamide as GVHD prophylaxis. Samples from 30 to 35 PTCy-treated patients, along with samples from roughly 15 of their related bone marrow donors, underwent antigen receptor sequencing. Blood from all 35 or so PTCy patients with 1-year posttransplant specimens was subjected to TRB sequencing. In 3 patients, TRB sequencing was also performed on up to about 3 more blood samples taken 2 to 5.2 years after transplant, and in 4 patients, pretransplant blood was also TRB-sequenced. Because TRA and TRB clonality correlated tightly in roughly 10 samples, the subsequent TCR analyses were limited to TRB only. Public TRB sequences were compared against a database of over 3,000 sequences linked to responses to pathogens, tumor antigens, self-antigens and alloantigens. General conclusions and limits of the study: At 1-2 months, donor-recipient similarity was low but rose over the first year, and the later blood repertoires were often dominated by donor CD8+ memory clones. Across 40 to 55 patients, TRB clonality was highly associated with recipient CMV seropositivity and CMV reactivation, and diversity in PTCy patients was similar to diversity in CNI/methotrexate controls. The TRB repertoires of T cells infiltrating skin or GI tract showed only limited overlap with the TRB repertoires of T cells in blood.

Peripheral blood samples were provided by related bone marrow donors on the day of marrow donation. Peripheral blood and bone marrow mononuclear cells were isolated by Ficoll-Hypaque density centrifugation and cryopreserved. For this clone: Its recognized antigen is unknown. Per-base quality was not reported, and no clone a single base away is much larger than it.

Genomic DNA was the input for TRB sequencing, which was run either with the immunoSEQ assay at survey resolution or with the hsTCRB kit. In the original analysis: The immunoSEQ software handled the initial read processing, while the LymphoSeq R package was used for the repertoire analyses. Clonality was computed as 1 minus normalized Shannon entropy, and a Gini coefficient was also calculated for each TRB dataset. To infer phenotypes in unsorted samples, TRB sequences from sorted subsets of the recipient or donor were mapped onto unsorted samples from the same recipient. TCRdb re-hosts the immuneACCESS table, in-frame sequences only. Its copies lack some clones; in the studies checked, an unresolved V gene accounts for under half of them, and the cause for the rest is not known. V and J calls and clone size come straight from that table; D and trimming were deduced from the DNA. This sample was tabulated with 25,000 to 35,000 clones, among which there are no singletons. 4% to 5.5% of the sample rests with the top ten.

The CDR3, from cysteine to phenylalanine, totals 13 residues. Just the 39-base CDR3 DNA is kept, in frame starting at base 1. A distance of 11 bases separates the germline ends of V and J, which lose 8 bases and 1 base respectively. Reading the germline V gene gives CDR1 MGHRA and CDR2 YSYEKL. The sequencing input was PBMCs. The source of this sequence is a woman aged 25 to 39 in good health and a related stem cell transplant donor. This receptor chain uses TRBV4-1 and TRBJ2-5; TRBD2 is possibly the D segment (5 matching bases). The CDR3 loop reads CASCRSGQETQYF. The sequenced DNA is TGCGCCAGCTGCCGGAGCGGCCAAGAGACCCAGTACTTC.